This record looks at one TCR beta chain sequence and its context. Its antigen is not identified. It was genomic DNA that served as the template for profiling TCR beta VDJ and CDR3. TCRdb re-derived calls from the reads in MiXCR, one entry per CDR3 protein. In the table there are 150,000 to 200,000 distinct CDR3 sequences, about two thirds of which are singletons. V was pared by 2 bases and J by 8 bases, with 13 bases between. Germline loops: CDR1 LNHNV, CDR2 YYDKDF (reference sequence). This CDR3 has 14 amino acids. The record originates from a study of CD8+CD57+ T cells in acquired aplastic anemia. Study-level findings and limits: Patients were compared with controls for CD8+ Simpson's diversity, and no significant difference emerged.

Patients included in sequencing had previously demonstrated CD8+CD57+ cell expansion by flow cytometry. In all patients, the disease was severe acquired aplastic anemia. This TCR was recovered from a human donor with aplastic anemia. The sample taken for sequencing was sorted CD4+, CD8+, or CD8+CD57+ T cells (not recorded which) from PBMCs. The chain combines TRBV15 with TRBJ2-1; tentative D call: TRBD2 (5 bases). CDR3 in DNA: TGTGCCACCAGCAGACCTGAGGGTGCCTATGAGCAGTTCTTC. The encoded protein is CATSRPEGAYEQFF.